This paragraph covers one T cell receptor (beta chain) sequence. The sample originates from a study of blood T cell repertoires in COVID-19. Study-wide background: COVID-19 samples collected from the United States, Italy and Spain covered acute and convalescent phases.

In the authors' methods: Nucleated cell number was recorded as an estimate derived from reference gene primer amplification. Repertoires were generated with immunoSEQ multiplex PCR, while TCRdb's copy carries only in-frame clones and drops some. V and J calls and clone size are copied from that table; D and trimming were computed from the DNA. The sample records about 290,000 clones, 85% to 90% being singletons. The material sequenced was peripheral blood. The clonotype originates from a man aged 40-49 years with acute or convalescent COVID-19.

Here the CDR3 reads CASSRTGEPEAFF. The DNA of the CDR3 is TGTGCCAGCAGCCGTACAGGGGAACCTGAAGCTTTCTTT. The chain combines TRBV7-3 with TRBJ1-1; TRBD1 aligns across 7 bases. This CDR3 is built from 13 residues. V lost 5 bases to trimming and J lost 6 bases; unmatched junction nucleotides: 6. Germline V lookup: CDR1 SGHTA, CDR2 FQGTGA.